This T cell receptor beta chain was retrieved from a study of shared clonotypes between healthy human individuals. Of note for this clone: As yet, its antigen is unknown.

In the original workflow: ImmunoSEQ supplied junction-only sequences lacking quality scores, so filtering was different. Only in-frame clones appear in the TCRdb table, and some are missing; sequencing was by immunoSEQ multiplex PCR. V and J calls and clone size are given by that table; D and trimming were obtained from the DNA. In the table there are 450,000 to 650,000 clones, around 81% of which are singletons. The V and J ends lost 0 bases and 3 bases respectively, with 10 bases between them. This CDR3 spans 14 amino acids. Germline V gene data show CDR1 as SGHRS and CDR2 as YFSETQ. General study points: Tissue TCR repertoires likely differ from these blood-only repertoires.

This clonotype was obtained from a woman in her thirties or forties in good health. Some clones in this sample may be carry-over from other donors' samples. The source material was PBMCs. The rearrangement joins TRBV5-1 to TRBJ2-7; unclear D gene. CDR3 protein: CASSLAGKYYEQYF. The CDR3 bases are TGCGCCAGCAGCTTGGCAGGTAAATACTACGAGCAGTACTTC.